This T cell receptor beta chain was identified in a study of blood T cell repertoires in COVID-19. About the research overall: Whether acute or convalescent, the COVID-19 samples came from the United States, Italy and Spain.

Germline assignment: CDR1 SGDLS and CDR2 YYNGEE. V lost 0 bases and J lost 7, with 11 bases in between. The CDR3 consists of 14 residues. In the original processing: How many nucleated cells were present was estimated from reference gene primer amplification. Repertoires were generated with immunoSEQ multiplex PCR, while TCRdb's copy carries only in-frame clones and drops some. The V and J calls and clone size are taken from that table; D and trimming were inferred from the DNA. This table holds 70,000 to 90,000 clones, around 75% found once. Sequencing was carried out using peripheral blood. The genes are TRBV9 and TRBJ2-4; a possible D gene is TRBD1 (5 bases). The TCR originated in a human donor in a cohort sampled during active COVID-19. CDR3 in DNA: TGTGCCAGCAGCGTAGGGGGCGGACGGAACATTCAGTACTTC. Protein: CASSVGGGRNIQYF.